The 30 T cell receptor beta chains below were found in one sample sequenced in a study of cytomegalovirus exposure and HLA in healthy donors. Repertoires were generated with immunoSEQ multiplex PCR, while TCRdb's copy carries only in-frame clones and drops some. The sample lists 120,000 to 150,000 clones; roughly 90% were seen once. The material sequenced was PBMCs. The receptors shown here come from a man aged 18 to 35 in good health and CMV-seronegative.

The CDR3 coding sequence is TGTGCCAGCAGAACTGGACTCGCTCTCGGGGATACGCAGTATTTT. Amino acids: CASRTGLALGDTQYF. The chain combines TRBV5-6 with TRBJ2-3; D might be TRBD2 (5 bases). Trimming took off 5 bases at V and 6 bases at J, with 19 bases between the two ends. Germline lookup yields CDR1 SGHDT and CDR2 YYEEEE. The CDR3 spans 15 residues.

J is TRBJ2-2 and V is TRBV7-2, with D perhaps TRBD1 (5 bases). From germline, CDR1 is SGHTA and CDR2 FQGNSA. This CDR3 is built from 14 residues. Trimming took off 2 bases at V and 7 bases at J, with 11 bases between the two ends. As DNA, the CDR3 is TGTGCCAGCAGCTTAAGTCCAGGGATCGGGGAGCTGTTTTTT. Translated: CASSLSPGIGELFF.

The chain uses TRBV5-1 and TRBJ1-2; D may be TRBD1 (5 bases). V was shortened by 4 bases and J by 5 bases, with 21 bases between the two germline ends. Germline CDR1 is SGHRS and CDR2 is YFSETQ. The CDR3 has 16 amino acids. The chain's CDR3 is CASSRPGSRATYGYTF. In DNA form, the CDR3 reads TGCGCCAGCAGCAGACCGGGTTCCAGGGCGACATATGGCTACACCTTC.

As concerns this clone: The junction does not match germline at one end; this may be a read error. The V call is TRBV4-2, the J call TRBJ2-7, with TRBD2 identical over 13 bases. The CDR3 consists of 17 residues. Germline assignment: CDR1 LGHNA and CDR2 YNFKEQ. Here the CDR3 reads CASTQLGTSGVTGEQYF. The CDR3 nucleotides are TGTGCCAGCACCCAACTCGGGACTAGCGGGGTAACGGGAGAGCAGTACTTC.

J is TRBJ2-7 and V is TRBV29-1; tentative D call: TRBD2 (7 bases). CDR3 length equals 14 residues. Germline CDR1 SQVTM, CDR2 ANQGSEA. Trimming stripped 5 bases from V and 7 bases from J, with 21 bases between. The chain's CDR3 is CSVSTGPGGREQYF. DNA for the CDR3: TGCAGCGTTTCAACAGGGCCCGGGGGGAGGGAGCAGTACTTC.

The chain recombines TRBV7-9 with TRBJ1-5, with unresolved D. Germline CDR1 and CDR2: SEHNR and FQNEAQ (reference sequence). The CDR3 is made up of 16 amino acids. Trimming took off 3 bases at V and 6 bases at J, with 18 bases between the two ends. In DNA form, the CDR3 reads TGTGCCAGCAGCTTTCATTTGGAGGGTAATATTCAGCCCCAGCATTTT. It encodes CASSFHLEGNIQPQHF.

This chain connects TRBV30 to TRBJ1-5, with 7 bases matching TRBD1. The junction had 6 bases not matched to a gene; V was cut back by 5 bases and J by 5 bases. Germline V gene sequence: CDR1 GTSNPN, CDR2 SVGIG (reference sequence). The CDR3 has 13 amino acids. Here the CDR3 reads CAWRQGRDQPQHF. The DNA for the CDR3 is TGTGCCTGGCGACAGGGTCGGGATCAGCCCCAGCATTTT.

V and J are TRBV7-9 and TRBJ2-1, with TRBD2 matching over 9 bases. CDR3 length: 16 amino acids. The V gene end was trimmed by 5 bases and the J gene end by 7 bases; junction bases not matched to a gene: 12. From germline, CDR1 is SEHNR and CDR2 FQNEAQ (reference sequence). CDR3 amino acids: CASSPTGVAGANEQFF. The CDR3, as DNA: TGTGCCAGCAGCCCTACTGGGGTAGCGGGAGCGAATGAGCAGTTCTTC. The full variable domain, its missing parts supplied by reference TRBV7-9 and TRBJ2-1, is DTGVSQNPRHKITKRGQNVTFRCDPISEHNRLYWYRQTLGQGPEFLTYFQNEAQLEKSRLLSDRFSAERPKGSFSTLEIQRTEQGDSAMYLCASSPTGVAGANEQFFGPGTRLTVL.

J is TRBJ2-7 and V is TRBV11-2; D unresolved. CDR1 and CDR2 (germline): SGHAT, FQNNGV. The V end lost 0 bases, the J end lost 0 bases, and 6 bases lay between the germline ends. This CDR3 has 14 amino acids. The CDR3 sequence is CASSLDPSSYEQYF. CDR3 nucleotides: TGTGCCAGCAGCTTAGATCCCTCCTCCTACGAGCAGTACTTC. Full variable domain (remainder filled in from reference TRBV11-2 and TRBJ2-7): EAGVAQSPRYKIIEKRQSVAFWCNPISGHATLYWYQQILGQGPKLLIQFQNNGVVDDSQLPKDRFSAERLKGVDSTLKIQPAKLEDSAVYLCASSLDPSSYEQYFGPGTRLTVT.

This clone is a singleton in its sample. CDR3 coding DNA: TGTGCCACCAGCAGAGATCGGGTCACAGATACGCAGTATTTT. Amino acids: CATSRDRVTDTQYF. The V call is TRBV15, the J call TRBJ2-3; D gene ambiguous. The CDR3 length is 14 residues. Looked up from germline, CDR1 is LNHNV and CDR2 is YYDKDF (reference sequence). Trimming stripped 0 bases from V and 2 bases from J, with 6 bases between.

The chain couples TRBV6-5 to TRBJ2-5; 7 bases are a match to TRBD2. V dropped 8 bases and J dropped 5; count of bases not matched to a gene: 8. There are 13 residues in the CDR3. Looked up from germline, CDR1 is MNHEY and CDR2 is SVGAGI. This CDR3 is CASWLAARETQYF. The CDR3, as DNA: TGTGCCAGCTGGCTAGCGGCTCGGGAGACCCAGTACTTC.

The chain recombines TRBV19 with TRBJ1-1; unclear D gene. CDR1 and CDR2 (germline): LNHDA, SQIVND (reference sequence). The V gene lost 2 bases and the J gene lost 0 bases, with 7 bases spanning the gap. The CDR3 loop spans 14 amino acids. The DNA for the CDR3 is TGTGCCAGTAGTATACTCGGGATGAACACTGAAGCTTTCTTT. This gives the protein CASSILGMNTEAFF.

V is TRBV5-1 and J is TRBJ1-2; D may be TRBD1 (5 bases). Looked up from germline, CDR1 is SGHRS and CDR2 is YFSETQ. The CDR3 totals 13 residues. V lost 0 bases, J lost 5 bases, and 8 bases lay in between. CDR3 sequence reads: CASSLDRFYGYTF. The DNA for the CDR3 is TGCGCCAGCAGCTTGGACAGGTTTTATGGCTACACCTTC.

The chain combines TRBV7-9 with TRBJ1-1; D uncertain. This CDR3 is built from 12 residues. Trimming left V 4 bases short and J 11 bases short, with 14 bases between. Germline values: CDR1 SEHNR, CDR2 FQNEAQ (reference sequence). The CDR3, as DNA: TGTGCCAGCAGCTGGGCCATCTCCCAGGCTTTCTTT. Its protein product is CASSWAISQAFF.

In its sample, this clone was seen once. The chain recombines TRBV4-1 with TRBJ2-7, with D tentatively TRBD1 (6 bases). The CDR3 spans 13 residues. The germline V gene encodes CDR1 MGHRA and CDR2 YSYEKL. V was clipped by 5 bases and J by 1 base, with 9 bases between them. This chain's CDR3 is CASSFGQSYEQYF. CDR3 nucleotide sequence: TGCGCCAGCAGCTTCGGACAGTCCTACGAGCAGTACTTC.

The rearrangement uses TRBV11-3 and TRBJ2-1, with 9 positions matching TRBD2. Trimming at V came to 6 bases and at J to 4 bases, leaving 4 bases not matched to a gene. The CDR3 runs to 14 residues. Germline V gene data show CDR1 as SGHNT and CDR2 as YENEEA. The CDR3 reads CASSGLARYNEQFF. The CDR3 coding sequence is TGTGCCAGCAGTGGACTAGCGAGGTACAATGAGCAGTTCTTC.

The chain couples TRBV19 to TRBJ2-5; D not certain. Germline V gene sequence: CDR1 LNHDA, CDR2 SQIVND (reference sequence). The CDR3 runs to 15 residues. V lost 0 bases and J lost 4, with 12 bases in between. CDR3 protein: CASSIDPQTAETQYF. The CDR3 nucleotides are TGTGCCAGTAGTATAGATCCACAGACGGCAGAGACCCAGTACTTC.

The V gene is TRBV27, the J gene TRBJ1-1; D may be TRBD1 (5 bases). This CDR3 region has 13 residues. V dropped 6 bases and J dropped 10 bases, with 18 bases sitting between them. Looked up from germline, CDR1 is MNHEY and CDR2 is SMNVEV (reference sequence). The CDR3 protein is CASSSTRIRGAFF. As DNA, the CDR3 is TGTGCCAGCAGCTCCACCCGCATTAGGGGAGCTTTCTTT.

J is TRBJ1-6 and V is TRBV18; D is undetermined. V gave up 2 bases and J gave up 7 bases, with 12 bases separating them. The CDR3 length is 15 residues. Germline V gene sequence: CDR1 KGHSH, CDR2 LQKENI. CDR3 protein: CASSPTGFGNSPLHF. CDR3 DNA: TGTGCCAGCTCACCAACGGGATTTGGGAATTCACCCCTCCACTTT.

This clone was counted once. J is TRBJ2-7 and V is TRBV6-1; 12 bases agree with TRBD2. The CDR3 runs to 15 residues. V gave up 6 bases and J gave up 0 bases; unmatched junction bases: 3. Germline V gene lookup returns CDR1 MNHNS and CDR2 SASEGT. The CDR3: CASRVTSGSSYEQYV. For the CDR3, the DNA is TGTGCCAGCAGAGTGACTAGCGGGAGCTCCTACGAGCAGTACGTC.

This chain joins TRBV5-3 and TRBJ2-7; 12 bases are shared with TRBD1. TRBV5-3 has ORF status, its function being uncertain. V trimming: 3 bases; J trimming: 3 bases; junction bases outside the gene matches: 4. The CDR3 runs 15 residues. CDR3: CARSWGQGAFYEQYV. Here the CDR3 DNA reads TGTGCCAGAAGCTGGGGACAGGGGGCCTTCTACGAGCAGTACGTC.

V is TRBV7-9 and J is TRBJ1-1, with D uncertain. The germline V gene has CDR1 SEHNR and CDR2 FQNEAQ (reference sequence). The CDR3 runs 15 residues. The germline V and J ends were trimmed by 3 bases and 5 bases, with 16 bases remaining between them. The CDR3, as DNA: TGTGCCAGCAGCTTGCAGTCGGGTGTCGGGACTGAAGCTTTCTTT. Translating gives CASSLQSGVGTEAFF.

The gene calls are TRBV5-1 and TRBJ2-3, with 8 positions matching TRBD2. J was trimmed by 5 bases and V by 4 bases; bases with no gene match: 9. Germline loops: CDR1 SGHRS, CDR2 YFSETQ. The CDR3 covers 15 residues. The CDR3 sequence is CASSPGTSPRDTQYF. CDR3 nucleotides: TGCGCCAGCAGCCCCGGGACTAGTCCCAGAGATACGCAGTATTTT.

The chain employs TRBV11-1 and TRBJ2-4, with 8 bases identical to TRBD1. The CDR3 length is 14 residues. Trimming removed 5 bases from V and 7 bases from J; junction bases left unmatched: 7. The V gene's germline CDR1 is SGHAT and CDR2 FQDESV (reference sequence). CDR3 nucleotides: TGTGCCAGCAGCCTAATGGACAGGGTGAACATTCAGTACTTC. This sequence encodes CASSLMDRVNIQYF.

Notes on this clone: This same CDR3 is encoded by further DNA sequences in the sample. CDR3 sequence reads: CASSIDLQETQYF. Written as DNA, the CDR3 is TGTGCCAGTAGTATAGACCTTCAAGAGACCCAGTACTTC. This sequence joins TRBV19 and TRBJ2-5, with no clear D. Germline CDR1 LNHDA, CDR2 SQIVND (reference sequence). CDR3 size: 13 residues. The V end lost 0 bases, the J end lost 2 bases, and 4 bases lay between the germline ends.

The CDR3 DNA is TGTGCCAGCAGCCCCCCTGGGGGGGGGTGGGAGACCCAGTACTTC. It is translated as CASSPPGGGWETQYF. The gene calls are TRBV7-7 and TRBJ2-5; 7 bases are a match to TRBD2. The CDR3 runs to 15 residues. The V segment lost 5 bases and the J segment 5 bases; nucleotides outside the gene matches: 11. CDR1 is SSHAT and CDR2 is FNYEAQ in the germline V gene (reference sequence).

In the case of this clone: The germline gene is not matched at one end of the junction; a read error may be the cause. The chain recombines TRBV28 with TRBJ1-2; D call uncertain. Germline values: CDR1 MDHEN, CDR2 SYDVKM. The CDR3 has 11 residues. CDR3 sequence (DNA): TGCGTTACTGGAGACCCAAGGGGCTACACCTTC. This encodes CVTGDPRGYTF.

CDR3 protein: CASRQGGAGANVLTF. CDR3 in DNA: TGTGCCAGCCGACAGGGCGGTGCTGGGGCCAACGTCCTGACTTTC. V usage is TRBV2 and J usage is TRBJ2-6; 7 nucleotides line up with TRBD1. The V gene's germline CDR1 is SNHLY and CDR2 FYNNEI. The CDR3 covers 15 residues. V dropped 8 bases and J dropped 2; count of bases not matched to a gene: 6.

CDR3 bases: TGTGCCAGCTCCAAAGCTGGGCAGGGGGCGTTTGATGAGCAGTTCTTC. It translates to CASSKAGQGAFDEQFF. The rearrangement links TRBV18 to TRBJ2-1; 8 bases line up with TRBD1. Germline CDR1 and CDR2: KGHSH and LQKENI. This CDR3 spans 16 amino acids. The ends lost 6 bases at V and 8 bases at J; junction bases unmatched: 15.

The chain joins TRBV5-1 to TRBJ2-2, with TRBD1 matching over 8 bases. This CDR3 has 18 residues. CDR1 is SGHRS and CDR2 is YFSETQ in the germline V gene. The V gene end was trimmed by 3 bases and the J gene end by 4 bases; junction bases not matched to a gene: 14. The CDR3 DNA sequence: TGCGCCAGCAGCTGGGGGACAGGAACTCCCCGAGGCACCGGGGAGCTGTTTTTT. It is translated as CASSWGTGTPRGTGELFF.